This T cell receptor (beta chain) was identified during a study of OX40 agonist ivuxolimab in advanced cancers. The CDR3 consists of 13 residues. Germline V CDR1 and CDR2: KGHSH, LQKENI. V gave up 6 bases and J gave up 7 bases, with 12 bases separating them. Sequenced by immunoSEQ multiplex PCR; TCRdb stores in-frame clones only, minus some. The sample lists approximately 80,000 clones, more than 85% occurring once. As for this clone: Antigen specificity is unknown.

The study's findings and limits: Partial responders dosed at 0.1-3.0 mg/kg displayed clonal expansion ranking among the lowest. The CD4+ and CD8+ T cells in the blood had expanded clonally by week 6 at 0.1 to 3.0 mg/kg.

Specimen: CD4+ or CD8+ T cells sorted from blood, collected in a trial of the OX40 agonist ivuxolimab. The receptor's source is an adult with an advanced solid tumor such as melanoma, head and neck, liver or kidney cancer. The chain combines TRBV18 with TRBJ2-2; the D gene is possibly TRBD1 (6 bases). The CDR3 bases are TGTGCCAGCTCCGACAGGAACCGCGGGGAGCTGTTTTTT. This codes for CASSDRNRGELFF.